These T cell receptor beta chains were read from a single sample in a study of response to subunit inactivated influenza vaccine. TCRdb analysed the RT-PCR reads with MiXCR anew, one entry per CDR3 protein. The table records hundreds of thousands of distinct CDR3 sequences, about 14% of them present only once. Sequenced here: PBMCs from blood, sampled 14 days before vaccination. The receptor set was obtained from a man aged 50 to 60 who received an inactivated influenza vaccine. CDR3s include the opening cysteine and the closing phenylalanine or tryptophan. A D gene is named only where the DNA matches it firmly. Clone size is not always given. Where it is, it says once, few, many or a class for expanded clones.

>NA|TRBJ2-3|NA|TRBV5-1
TGCGCCAGCAGCTTGGAGGGGGTTTCTAGCACAGATACGCAGTATTTT
CASSLEGVSSTDTQYF
>NA|TRBJ2-5|TRBD2|TRBV20-1
TGCAGTGCTAGAGTAATTAGCGGGGGGGCCGGTAGCGAGACCCAGTACTTC
CSARVISGGAGSETQYF
>many|TRBJ2-1|TRBD1|TRBV12-3/TRBV12-4
TGTGCCAGCAGCCCGACAGGGGCCTACAATGAGCAGTTCTTC
CASSPTGAYNEQFF
>few|TRBJ1-2|NA|TRBV12-3/TRBV12-4
TGTGCCAGCGTCGACTCATACTATGGCTACACCTTC
CASVDSYYGYTF
>few|TRBJ1-3|NA|TRBV7-8
TGTGCCAGCAGCTTAGGGCAGGACACCATATATTTT
CASSLGQDTIYF
>many|TRBJ2-2|TRBD1|TRBV5-1
TGCGCCAGCAGCTTGTCTCAGGGGGTAGACACCGGGGAGCTGTTTTTT
CASSLSQGVDTGELFF
>NA|TRBJ2-1|NA|TRBV15
TGTGCCACCAGCAGAGATCGGGGTGGAGAGCAGTTCTTC
CATSRDRGGEQFF
>many|TRBJ2-4|TRBD2|TRBV20-1
TGCAGTGCTAGAGGGCCGGGGGGGGACATTCAGTACTTC
CSARGPGGDIQYF
>NA|TRBJ2-7|TRBD2|TRBV6-1
TGTGCCAGCAGTCGTTTGCGGGGGGGCTACGAGCAGTACTTC
CASSRLRGGYEQYF
>NA|TRBJ2-5|NA|TRBV11-2
TGTGCCAGCAGCTTGGAGACAGGTCGAGGAGAGACCCAGTACTTC
CASSLETGRGETQYF
>few|TRBJ1-1|TRBD1|TRBV4-1
TGCGCCAGCAGCCAAGCCCCGGACAGGATCACTGAAGCTTTCTTT
CASSQAPDRITEAFF
>few|TRBJ2-5|NA|TRBV5-1
TGCGCCAGCAGCTCCTCCTGGTGGAGGGAAGAGACCCAGTACTTC
CASSSSWWREETQYF
>few|TRBJ1-1|NA|TRBV5-1
TGCGCCAGCAGACAGGGCTATAGAAACACTGAAGCTTTCTTT
CASRQGYRNTEAFF
>NA|TRBJ2-1|NA|TRBV20-1
TGCAGTGCTGCCGAATGGAGTGCCTCCTCCTACAATGAGCAGTTCTTC
CSAAEWSASSYNEQFF
>NA|TRBJ1-2|NA|TRBV12-3/TRBV12-4
TGTGCCAGCAGTCTGGACAGTTGGAGCTATGGCTACACCTTC
CASSLDSWSYGYTF
>few|TRBJ2-2|TRBD1|TRBV7-3
TGTGCCAGCAGCCGGACAGGGAGGACCGGGGAGCTGTTTTTT
CASSRTGRTGELFF
>NA|TRBJ2-7|NA|TRBV6-2/TRBV6-3
TGTGCCAGCAGTTATGGGGACCCCTACGAGCAGTACTTC
CASSYGDPYEQYF
>NA|TRBJ2-3|TRBD2|TRBV4-2
TGTGCCAGCAGCCTAAATGGACTAGCGGGAGGTCGAGATACGCAGTATTTT
CASSLNGLAGGRDTQYF
>NA|TRBJ2-5|NA|TRBV9
TGTGCCAGCAGCGTTAGTCTTAGGGCCCAAGAGACCCAGTACTTC
CASSVSLRAQETQYF
>NA|TRBJ2-7|TRBD1|TRBV6-1
TGTGCCACCAAATCAGGGGGCAATAACGAGCAGTACTTC
CATKSGGNNEQYF
>few|TRBJ1-4|NA|TRBV7-9
TGTGCCAGCAGCTGGAAACAGGGTAGAGGGGAAAAACTGTTTTTT
CASSWKQGRGEKLFF
>few|TRBJ1-1|TRBD1|TRBV7-2
TGTGCCAGCAGCTCTAGACAGGGGGCAACTGAAGCTTTCTTT
CASSSRQGATEAFF
>many|TRBJ2-2|NA|TRBV12-3/TRBV12-4
TGTGCCAGCATGTTGCAGGGAACCGGGGAGCTGTTTTTT
CASMLQGTGELFF
>NA|TRBJ2-7|TRBD2|TRBV7-2
TGTGCCAGCAGCTTATTAAGTGGGAGGGGATCCGGCGAGCAGTACTTC
CASSLLSGRGSGEQYF
>few|TRBJ1-2|NA|TRBV20-1
TGCAGTGCTAGAGATCCGACGGCCTTC
CSARDPTAF